These 25 T cell receptor beta chains were all obtained from the same sample, sequenced in a study of shared clonotypes between healthy human individuals. Profiling relied on immunoSEQ multiplex PCR, and the TCRdb table lists in-frame clones only, not all of them. The repertoire holds fewer than 600,000 clones, with around 78% as singletons. The sequenced material came from PBMCs. These receptors were collected from a woman aged 40 to 49 in good health. Some clones in this sample may be carry-over from other donors' samples.

J is TRBJ2-1 and V is TRBV2, with 11 bases matching TRBD2. This CDR3 is 17 amino acids long. Germline CDR1 is SNHLY and CDR2 is FYNNEI. The V and J ends lost 4 bases and 7 bases, in that order; junction bases with no gene match: 12. CDR3 coding DNA: TGTGCCAGCAGTGGGGGGCTAGCGGGAGGTATGAGGAATGAGCAGTTCTTC. It specifies CASSGGLAGGMRNEQFF.

A remark on this clone: Distinct nucleotide sequences in the sample also encode this CDR3. The chain uses TRBV6-5 and TRBJ2-7; 7 bases map to TRBD1. The CDR3 spans 14 residues. Per germline, CDR1 MNHEY and CDR2 SVGAGI. The ends lost 6 bases at V and 0 bases at J; junction bases unmatched: 5. The CDR3 region has the DNA TGTGCCAGCAGAAGGACAGGCAGCTCCTACGAGCAGTACTTC. As protein: CASRRTGSSYEQYF.

The chain uses TRBV7-9 and TRBJ2-5; D is perhaps TRBD1 or TRBD2 (5 bases each). CDR3 length equals 13 residues. V was trimmed by 6 bases and J by 2 bases, leaving 10 bases between them. The germline V gene encodes CDR1 SEHNR and CDR2 FQNEAQ (reference sequence). The CDR3 here is CASRSGPQETQYF. The CDR3 DNA reads as TGTGCCAGCAGATCGGGACCGCAAGAGACCCAGTACTTC.

The genes are TRBV11-2 and TRBJ1-3, with a tentative D call TRBD1 (5 bases). Trimming shortened V by 5 bases and J by 7 bases, and 18 bases separated the two germline ends. Germline V gene lookup returns CDR1 SGHAT and CDR2 FQNNGV. The CDR3 consists of 15 residues. The CDR3 protein is CASSPGKGRWNTIYF. CDR3 DNA: TGTGCCAGCAGCCCCGGTAAGGGGAGGTGGAACACCATATATTTT.

V gene TRBV27 combines with J gene TRBJ1-1; D ambiguous. Germline V gives CDR1 MNHEY, CDR2 SMNVEV (reference sequence). CDR3 length: 15 residues. V gave up 0 bases and J gave up 9 bases, with 17 bases separating them. DNA for the CDR3: TGTGCCAGCAGTTTATCGGAAAGGACTTTAACAAAAGCTTTCTTT. This sequence encodes CASSLSERTLTKAFF.

The chain has TRBV28 and TRBJ2-1; perhaps D is TRBD1 or TRBD2 (6 bases each). The germline CDR1 and CDR2 sequences are MDHEN and SYDVKM. Trimming pared 5 bases from V and 9 bases from J, leaving 20 bases between. The CDR3 sequence is 15 residues long. The CDR3 DNA follows: TGTGCCAGCAGTCCGGGGGACTGGGGGCACCGTGAGCAGTTCTTC. Its translation: CASSPGDWGHREQFF.

The chain combines TRBV15 with TRBJ2-3; 8 bases are a match to TRBD1. After removal of 7 bases from V and 2 bases from J, the junction contained 11 bases not matched to a gene. The germline gives CDR1 LNHNV, CDR2 YYDKDF (reference sequence). This CDR3 is built from 16 residues. The CDR3 region is CATTQGADLTTDTQYF. The CDR3 coding sequence is TGTGCCACCACCCAGGGGGCGGATCTAACCACAGATACGCAGTATTTT.

This clone was recorded only once. The genes are TRBV28 and TRBJ2-7; 8 positions agree with TRBD1. This CDR3 has 14 amino acids. Trimming removed 7 bases from V and 1 base from J; junction bases left unmatched: 6. Germline values: CDR1 MDHEN, CDR2 SYDVKM. The CDR3 is CASNFRQGSYEQYF. The CDR3 coding sequence is TGTGCCAGCAACTTCCGACAGGGGTCCTACGAGCAGTACTTC. Full variable domain (rest looked up from reference TRBV28 and TRBJ2-7): DVKVTQSSRYLVKRTGEKVFLECVQDMDHENMFWYRQDPGLGLRLIYFSYDVKMKEKGDIPEGYSVSREKKERFSLILESASTNQTSMYLCASNFRQGSYEQYFGPGTRLTVT.

V usage is TRBV5-1 and J usage is TRBJ2-1, with unresolved D. The CDR3 consists of 12 residues. The V and J ends lost 2 bases and 9 bases respectively, with 9 bases between them. Germline V gene sequence: CDR1 SGHRS, CDR2 YFSETQ. CDR3 coding DNA: TGCGCCAGCAGCTTTGGCATGGTTGAGCAGTTCTTC. The encoded protein is CASSFGMVEQFF.

This chain joins TRBV15 and TRBJ2-7; 11 bases match TRBD1. In germline, CDR1 is LNHNV, CDR2 YYDKDF (reference sequence). The CDR3 contains 14 residues. V lost 5 bases, J lost 4 bases, and 4 bases stayed unmatched. CDR3 DNA: TGTGCCACCAGCGAAGGACAGGGGGCGTACGAGCAGTACTTC. Amino acid sequence: CATSEGQGAYEQYF.

The chain is built from TRBV18 and TRBJ2-3; D is ambiguous. Trimming pared 3 bases from V and 6 bases from J, leaving 7 bases between. The CDR3 spans 12 residues. Germline assignment: CDR1 KGHSH and CDR2 LQKENI. The CDR3 DNA follows: TGTGCCAGCTCACCGCTATCGGATACGCAGTATTTT. Protein: CASSPLSDTQYF.

The CDR3 here is CASSVGVSGEVETQYF. The CDR3 DNA reads as TGTGCCAGCAGCGTAGGGGTTAGCGGGGAGGTTGAGACCCAGTACTTC. V and J are TRBV9 and TRBJ2-5; 8 positions agree with TRBD2. The CDR3 length is 16 residues. CDR1 SGDLS and CDR2 YYNGEE come from the germline V gene. Trimming took 0 bases from V and 5 from J; bases not matched to a gene: 9.

This clone was seen a handful of times. The V gene is TRBV4-1, the J gene TRBJ2-5; TRBD2 aligns across 9 bases. CDR1 and CDR2 from the germline V gene are MGHRA and YSYEKL. With 1 base clipped from V and 5 bases from J, the junction kept 17 bases outside the gene matches. The CDR3 has 19 amino acids. In nucleotides, the CDR3 is TGCGCCAGCAGCCAAGCGGCAGATGGGGCGGGAGGGCGTGTGGAGACCCAGTACTTC. Translated, it gives CASSQAADGAGGRVETQYF.

The chain recombines TRBV7-9 with TRBJ1-1; D is unclear. V dropped 0 bases and J dropped 1 base, with 18 bases sitting between them. This CDR3 is 18 amino acids long. Germline CDR1 and CDR2: SEHNR and FQNEAQ (reference sequence). Written as DNA, the CDR3 is TGTGCCAGCAGCTTAGCGCCCGTCCAGTCCATGGGGAACACTGAAGCTTTCTTT. Encoded protein: CASSLAPVQSMGNTEAFF.

The V gene is TRBV5-1, the J gene TRBJ1-6; TRBD1 matches 8 bases. Germline values: CDR1 SGHRS, CDR2 YFSETQ. This CDR3 has 15 amino acids. V dropped 0 bases and J dropped 5; count of bases not matched to a gene: 1. The CDR3 bases are TGCGCCAGCAGCTTGGGACAGGGGAATAATTCACCCCTCCACTTT. Translation: CASSLGQGNNSPLHF.

The chain recombines TRBV28 with TRBJ2-2; 8 nucleotides match TRBD2. Germline V gene sequence: CDR1 MDHEN, CDR2 SYDVKM. The CDR3 sequence is 16 residues long. Trimming at V came to 4 bases and at J to 0 bases, leaving 4 bases not matched to a gene. The CDR3 DNA reads TGTGCCAGCAGTTCGATAGCGGGACCGAACACCGGGGAGCTGTTTTTT. Its protein is CASSSIAGPNTGELFF.

The sample holds one count of this clone. The J gene is TRBJ1-4, the V gene TRBV18, with 8 bases lining up with TRBD1. In germline, CDR1 is KGHSH, CDR2 LQKENI. There are 14 residues in the CDR3. V shed 3 bases, J shed 7 bases, and the junction held 4 bases outside the gene matches. The CDR3 here is CASSPDRVSEKLFF. CDR3 nucleotides: TGTGCCAGCTCACCGGACAGGGTGTCTGAAAAACTGTTTTTT.

The CDR3 DNA follows: TGTGCCAGCAGCTCGACGTCGGGACAGGGGCTCTACGAGCAGTACTTC. Encoded protein: CASSSTSGQGLYEQYF. The chain links TRBV5-6 to TRBJ2-7, with 10 bases fitting TRBD1. Germline V gene lookup returns CDR1 SGHDT and CDR2 YYEEEE. CDR3 size: 16 residues. Unmatched junction bases numbered 9, after V lost 3 bases and J lost 3 bases.

This chain uses TRBV19 with TRBJ1-5; the D is unclear. Per germline, CDR1 LNHDA and CDR2 SQIVND (reference sequence). The CDR3 is 14 amino acids. Trimming shortened V by 3 bases and J by 8 bases, and 14 bases separated the two germline ends. CDR3 region: CASSINSGREPQHF. CDR3 nucleotide sequence: TGTGCCAGTAGTATTAACTCCGGGCGGGAGCCCCAGCATTTT. Full variable domain (remainder filled in from reference TRBV19 and TRBJ1-5): DGGITQSPKYLFRKEGQNVTLSCEQNLNHDAMYWYRQDPGQGLRLIYYSQIVNDFQKGDIAEGYSVSREKKESFPLTVTSAQKNPTAFYLCASSINSGREPQHFGDGTRLSIL.

The chain combines TRBV5-1 with TRBJ2-2; TRBD1 matches 9 bases. The length of the CDR3 is 15 residues. Germline trimming cut 0 bases from V and 7 bases from J; bases unmatched to any gene: 4. Germline values: CDR1 SGHRS, CDR2 YFSETQ. The CDR3, as DNA: TGCGCCAGCAGCTTGGTGACAGGGGGAATCGGGGAGCTGTTTTTT. It encodes CASSLVTGGIGELFF.

The table lists this clone with many counts. This CDR3 is also generated by other DNA sequences in the sample. The CDR3 is CASSRLAGGETQYF. DNA of the CDR3: TGTGCCAGCAGCCGACTAGCGGGAGGAGAGACCCAGTACTTC. The chain uses TRBV6-5 and TRBJ2-5; 13 bases agree with TRBD2. In germline, CDR1 is MNHEY, CDR2 SVGAGI. The CDR3 totals 14 residues. J gave up 4 bases and V 6 bases, and 2 bases lay outside the gene matches.

The V gene is TRBV27, the J gene TRBJ1-1; D gene uncertain. The germline V gene has CDR1 MNHEY and CDR2 SMNVEV (reference sequence). Trimming pared 0 bases from V and 0 bases from J, leaving 8 bases between. CDR3 length: 15 amino acids. The CDR3 sequence: CASSLSVEVNTEAFF. Here the CDR3 DNA reads TGTGCCAGCAGTTTATCGGTAGAAGTGAACACTGAAGCTTTCTTT.

A note on this clone: Different DNA sequences within this sample yield the same CDR3. The rearrangement joins TRBV13 to TRBJ2-7; the D gene is possibly TRBD2 (5 bases). V was pared by 2 bases and J by 4 bases, with 12 bases between. The CDR3 sequence is 14 residues long. In germline, CDR1 is PRHDT, CDR2 FYEKMQ (reference sequence). CDR3 in DNA: TGTGCCAGCAGCTTAAGAGGGAGTCGGTACGAGCAGTACTTC. This gives the protein CASSLRGSRYEQYF.

This chain joins TRBV4-1 and TRBJ2-5, with D perhaps TRBD1 (6 bases). V was shortened by 1 base and J by 3 bases, with 9 bases between the two germline ends. Germline V gives CDR1 MGHRA, CDR2 YSYEKL. The CDR3 runs to 14 residues. This chain's CDR3 is CASSQGYREETQYF. In nucleotides, the CDR3 is TGCGCCAGCAGCCAAGGGTACAGGGAAGAGACCCAGTACTTC.

This clone was observed once. The chain combines TRBV5-1 with TRBJ2-3; D is perhaps TRBD2 (5 bases). The length of the CDR3 is 14 residues. Trimming took off 5 bases at V and 2 bases at J, with 12 bases between the two ends. In germline, CDR1 is SGHRS, CDR2 YFSETQ. This CDR3 reads CASRRGDNTDTQYF. CDR3 coding DNA: TGCGCCAGCAGACGGGGAGATAACACAGATACGCAGTATTTT.